The T cell receptor (beta chain) under discussion was sequenced for a study of PD-1 blockade in mismatch repair-deficient tumors. From germline, CDR1 is SGHKS and CDR2 YYEKEE (reference sequence). Deletions cut 2 bases from V and 5 bases from J, with 7 bases between. This CDR3 comprises 13 residues. TCRdb's table, derived via immunoSEQ multiplex PCR, lists solely in-frame clones and lacks some. In the table there are around 120,000 clones, around 87% of which are singletons. This sequence was found in an adult with mismatch repair-deficient cancer. The specimen was peripheral blood, collected 44 weeks after starting pembrolizumab. The chain couples TRBV5-5 to TRBJ2-2; D gene uncertain. The DNA of the CDR3 is TGTGCCAGCAGCTTTTTAGGGACCGGGGAGCTGTTTTTT. Translating gives CASSFLGTGELFF.